This TCR beta chain derives from a study of spatial heterogeneity in lung cancer. TCRdb processed the 5' RACE reads anew with MiXCR; each CDR3 protein has one entry. The sample shows nearly 95,000 distinct CDR3 sequences, just under 20% of them seen only once. V was shortened by 6 bases and J by 9 bases, with 9 bases between the two germline ends. The CDR3 has 11 residues. Described time point: blood at routine non-recurrence follow-up after resection. Unsorted tumor, nontumor lung tissue or cryopreserved PBMC supplied the whole RNA. This chain links TRBV12-3 or TRBV12-4 with TRBJ2-1, with D possibly matching TRBD2 (6 bases). The source was PBMCs, collected at follow-up. The clonotype was recovered from a male donor with early-stage non-small cell lung cancer. The CDR3: CASRAAGEQFF. The CDR3 DNA is TGTGCCAGCAGGGCAGCGGGTGAGCAGTTCTTC.